Below are 28 T cell receptor beta chains sequenced from a single sample in a study of cytomegalovirus exposure and HLA in healthy donors (dated by TCRdb to about 2017). Library preparation used the immunoSEQ multiplex PCR assay. The multiplex PCR relied on a mix of 60 forward primers for TCR Vbeta segments and 13 reverse primers for TCR Jbeta segments. TCRdb holds this immuneACCESS table with in-frame rearrangements only. Some clones are missing; in checked studies, unresolved V genes explain under half, and the rest has no known cause. The table for this sample records about 170,000 clones. Approximately 0.82% of the sample is taken by the ten largest. Sequenced input: PBMCs. All receptors come from a woman aged 18-35 years in good health and CMV-seropositive.

This chain joins TRBV5-6 and TRBJ2-5; 8 bases line up with TRBD2. This CDR3 comprises 17 residues. V lost 1 base, J lost 4 bases, and 12 bases stayed unmatched. Germline V gene sequence: CDR1 SGHDT, CDR2 YYEEEE. CDR3 nucleotides: TGTGCCAGCAGCTTGTCGGGTAGCGGGGCACCGCGAGAGACCCAGTACTTC. This encodes CASSLSGSGAPRETQYF.

CDR3 DNA sequence: TGTGCCAGCTCACAGGGGGGGGCCATGAACACTGAAGCTTTCTTT. Amino acids: CASSQGGAMNTEAFF. The V and J genes are TRBV18 and TRBJ1-1, with a weak D call TRBD1 (6 bases). CDR1 and CDR2 (germline): KGHSH, LQKENI. The CDR3 is 15 amino acids. Trimming pared 4 bases from V and 0 bases from J, leaving 12 bases between.

J is TRBJ2-2 and V is TRBV27; D is unclear. Germline V gene data show CDR1 as MNHEY and CDR2 as SMNVEV (reference sequence). The CDR3 sequence is 13 residues long. Between the trimmed V and J ends, which lost 10 bases and 4 bases, there was a span of 13 bases. CDR3 coding DNA: TGTGCCACCTCCCCCCGGGTCACCGGGGAGCTGTTTTTT. Amino acids: CATSPRVTGELFF.

The rearrangement uses TRBV19 and TRBJ2-7; D may be TRBD2 (6 bases). Germline assignment: CDR1 LNHDA and CDR2 SQIVND (reference sequence). This CDR3 has 14 residues. V lost 7 bases and J 1 base, leaving 14 bases between the germline ends. For the CDR3, the DNA is TGTGCCAGTACTCCGACTAGGGGATCCTACGAGCAGTACTTC. It yields the protein CASTPTRGSYEQYF.

The rearrangement links TRBV19 to TRBJ2-5, with D perhaps matching TRBD1 (6 bases). With the DNA end fitting TRBJ2-7 better, the J assignment may be wrong. This CDR3 spans 15 amino acids. The V gene's germline CDR1 is LNHDA and CDR2 SQIVND (reference sequence). The CDR3 nucleotides are TGTGCCAGTAGTATAGAGGCCAGGGGAAACCACGAGCAGTACTTC. As protein: CASSIEARGNHEQYF.

The rearrangement links TRBV15 to TRBJ1-2; no firm D call. The CDR3 runs to 14 residues. CDR1 LNHNV and CDR2 YYDKDF come from the germline V gene (reference sequence). Between the trimmed V and J ends, which lost 7 bases and 4 bases, there was a span of 16 bases. In nucleotides, the CDR3 is TGTGCCACCACCCGGTCGAATCTCGCCTATGGCTACACCTTC. It yields the protein CATTRSNLAYGYTF.

The rearrangement links TRBV5-1 to TRBJ2-7; 8 bases match TRBD1. Germline V lookup: CDR1 SGHRS, CDR2 YFSETQ. Losses at the gene ends were 4 bases for V and 3 bases for J; bases not matched to a gene: 9. The CDR3 runs 15 residues. The CDR3 spells CASSTSPGQGYEQYF. In DNA, the CDR3 is TGCGCCAGCAGCACGTCCCCCGGACAGGGCTACGAGCAGTACTTC.

The gene calls are TRBV30 and TRBJ1-5; a weak D match, TRBD1 (6 bases). V was shortened by 2 bases and J by 2 bases, with 19 bases between the two germline ends. Germline values: CDR1 GTSNPN, CDR2 SVGIG (reference sequence). The CDR3 loop spans 17 amino acids. The CDR3 region has the DNA TGTGCCTGGAGTACTCAGAAATGGACAGCTCGCAATCAGCCCCAGCATTTT. It is translated as CAWSTQKWTARNQPQHF. The full variable domain, in which reference TRBV30 and TRBJ1-5 provide the parts outside the CDR3, is SQTIHQWPATLVQPVGSPLSLECTVEGTSNPNLYWYRQAAGRGLQLLFYSVGIGQISSEVPQNLSASRPQDRQFILSSKKLLLSDSGFYLCAWSTQKWTARNQPQHFGDGTRLSIL.

The genes are TRBV28 and TRBJ2-7, with 11 nucleotides matching TRBD1. After removal of 6 bases from V and 3 bases from J, the junction contained 7 bases not matched to a gene. The CDR3 has 15 residues. Germline CDR1 is MDHEN and CDR2 is SYDVKM. Here the CDR3 DNA reads TGTGCCAGCAGGCAAGGGACAGGGGGTGTCTACGAGCAGTACTTC. Its protein is CASRQGTGGVYEQYF.

The chain uses TRBV7-2 and TRBJ1-2; 12 bases fit TRBD1. Unmatched junction bases numbered 13, after V lost 3 bases and J lost 8 bases. Germline CDR1 is SGHTA and CDR2 is FQGNSA. This CDR3 comprises 17 residues. In nucleotides, the CDR3 is TGTGCCAGCAGCTTGTCGTTGGGGACAGGGGGCGCGGAGGGCTACACCTTC. Translated: CASSLSLGTGGAEGYTF.

The chain carries TRBV2 and TRBJ2-7, with D hard to call. Germline V gives CDR1 SNHLY, CDR2 FYNNEI. The CDR3 loop spans 15 amino acids. Deletions cut 4 bases from V and 0 bases from J, with 13 bases between. The DNA for the CDR3 is TGTGCCAGCAGTGTCGACATCTTTAGCTCCTACGAGCAGTACTTC. Its translation: CASSVDIFSSYEQYF.

V and J are TRBV19 and TRBJ1-5, with 9 nucleotides matching TRBD1. The V gene end was trimmed by 8 bases and the J gene end by 9 bases; junction bases not matched to a gene: 14. The V gene's germline CDR1 is LNHDA and CDR2 SQIVND (reference sequence). The CDR3 runs to 15 residues. In DNA, the CDR3 is TGTGCCAGTGAAAACAGGGGGCTGTATTTTTCGCCCCAGCATTTT. This gives the protein CASENRGLYFSPQHF.

This sequence joins TRBV5-1 and TRBJ1-1; 9 positions match TRBD1. The CDR3 runs to 17 residues. The ends lost 0 bases at V and 0 bases at J; junction bases unmatched: 6. Germline V gene sequence: CDR1 SGHRS, CDR2 YFSETQ. CDR3 in amino acids: CASSLGGTGFMNTEAFF. The CDR3 coding sequence is TGCGCCAGCAGCTTGGGGGGGACAGGGTTCATGAACACTGAAGCTTTCTTT.

The V gene is TRBV6-5, the J gene TRBJ1-2; D possibly corresponds to TRBD1 (5 bases). CDR1 MNHEY and CDR2 SVGAGI come from the germline V gene. This CDR3 has 15 residues. Trimming took off 7 bases at V and 0 bases at J, with 15 bases between the two ends. The CDR3 sequence: CASNSLQGANYGYTF. The CDR3, as DNA: TGTGCCAGCAATTCATTGCAGGGTGCTAACTATGGCTACACCTTC.

CDR3 region: CASSSHSYEQYF. The CDR3, as DNA: TGTGCCAGCAGTTCCCACTCCTACGAGCAGTACTTC. This chain uses TRBV27 with TRBJ2-7; no reliable D call. V gave up 4 bases and J gave up 0 bases, with 4 bases separating them. This CDR3 spans 12 amino acids. CDR1 is MNHEY and CDR2 is SMNVEV in the germline V gene (reference sequence).

V gene TRBV4-3 combines with J gene TRBJ1-2; the match to TRBD1 covers 7 bases. The ends lost 2 bases at V and 8 bases at J; junction bases unmatched: 8. Germline loops: CDR1 LGHNA, CDR2 YSLEER. The length of the CDR3 is 14 residues. CDR3 region: CASSQTGQVAGYTF. DNA of the CDR3: TGCGCCAGCAGCCAAACCGGACAGGTCGCGGGCTACACCTTC.

The chain combines TRBV11-3 with TRBJ2-7; 9 nucleotides match TRBD1. Trimming removed 6 bases from V and 0 bases from J; junction bases left unmatched: 6. This CDR3 has 15 residues. The germline CDR1 and CDR2 sequences are SGHNT and YENEEA. The CDR3 nucleotides read TGTGCCAGCAGTTCCGGGACAGGGAACTCCTACGAGCAGTACTTC. Protein: CASSSGTGNSYEQYF.

V and J are TRBV6-5 and TRBJ1-1, with TRBD1 as a possible D gene (6 bases). The CDR3 runs to 14 residues. The germline V gene has CDR1 MNHEY and CDR2 SVGAGI. V was clipped by 6 bases and J by 1 base, with 12 bases between them. The CDR3 spells CASRRRDKNTEAFF. CDR3 DNA: TGTGCCAGCAGGCGCCGGGACAAGAACACTGAAGCTTTCTTT.

The chain employs TRBV27 and TRBJ2-1, with 10 bases that match TRBD2. V lost 3 bases, J lost 4 bases, and 6 bases stayed unmatched. The CDR3 covers 16 residues. Germline V gives CDR1 MNHEY, CDR2 SMNVEV (reference sequence). CDR3 region: CASSFTGLAYYNEQFF. As DNA, the CDR3 is TGTGCCAGCAGTTTCACGGGACTAGCGTATTACAATGAGCAGTTCTTC.

J is TRBJ1-1 and V is TRBV5-4; 8 bases are shared with TRBD1. After removal of 4 bases from V and 0 bases from J, the junction contained 5 bases not matched to a gene. Looked up from germline, CDR1 is SGHNT and CDR2 is YYREEE (reference sequence). The CDR3 sequence is 15 residues long. DNA for the CDR3: TGTGCCAGCAGCCCCGGGGACAGGTTGAACACTGAAGCTTTCTTT. Translated, it gives CASSPGDRLNTEAFF.

The chain carries TRBV9 and TRBJ1-1; perhaps TRBD1 as D (5 bases). Germline CDR1 is SGDLS and CDR2 is YYNGEE. V was cut by 3 bases and J by 1 base, with 7 bases left in between. This CDR3 has 13 amino acids. In nucleotides, the CDR3 is TGTGCCAGCAGCGCCGGGGGGAACACTGAAGCTTTCTTT. Translating gives CASSAGGNTEAFF. Looking up the rest from reference TRBV9 and TRBJ1-1 gives the full variable domain: DSGVTQTPKHLITATGQRVTLRCSPRSGDLSVYWYQQSLDQGLQFLIQYYNGEERAKGNILERFSAQQFPDLHSELNLSSLELGDSALYFCASSAGGNTEAFFGQGTRLTVV.

V gene TRBV5-6 combines with J gene TRBJ2-7, with 8 bases identical to TRBD2. CDR3 size: 13 residues. V dropped 7 bases and J dropped 6; count of bases not matched to a gene: 9. Germline V gene lookup returns CDR1 SGHDT and CDR2 YYEEEE. This CDR3 is CASLVRGAFEQYF. CDR3 DNA: TGTGCCAGCCTAGTGCGGGGGGCGTTCGAGCAGTACTTC.

V gene TRBV7-2 combines with J gene TRBJ2-1, with 8 positions matching TRBD2. Trimming cost V 0 bases and J 10 bases; bases outside gene matches: 8. The CDR3 covers 15 residues. The germline gives CDR1 SGHTA, CDR2 FQGNSA. The CDR3 protein is CASSLASGGPGEQFF. The CDR3, as DNA: TGTGCCAGCAGCTTAGCGAGCGGGGGACCGGGGGAGCAGTTCTTC.

The CDR3 coding sequence is TGTGCCAGCAGCCAAGATAGTCCCTCACCCTACAATGAGCAGTTCTTC. The encoded protein is CASSQDSPSPYNEQFF. V is TRBV4-2 and J is TRBJ2-1; D is ambiguous. V lost 0 bases and J lost 2, with 11 bases in between. This CDR3 is built from 16 residues. In germline, CDR1 is LGHNA, CDR2 YNFKEQ.

J is TRBJ2-1 and V is TRBV5-1; 9 bases agree with TRBD2. CDR1 and CDR2 (germline): SGHRS, YFSETQ. J gave up 3 bases and V 4 bases, and 5 bases lay outside the gene matches. The CDR3 is 15 amino acids. CDR3 in DNA: TGCGCCAGCAGCCCGTGGACTAGCGACTACAATGAGCAGTTCTTC. Its translation is CASSPWTSDYNEQFF.

The V and J genes are TRBV30 and TRBJ1-6; D is perhaps TRBD1 (5 bases). The length of the CDR3 is 12 residues. Trimming left V 2 bases short and J 10 bases short, with 9 bases between. Germline V lookup: CDR1 GTSNPN, CDR2 SVGIG (reference sequence). CDR3 sequence (DNA): TGTGCCTGGAGTTCAGGGAACTCACCCCTCCACTTT. Encoded protein: CAWSSGNSPLHF.

The V and J genes are TRBV5-1 and TRBJ2-2, with 16 bases lining up with TRBD2. Germline CDR1 is SGHRS and CDR2 is YFSETQ. The CDR3 covers 17 residues. The V gene end was trimmed by 4 bases and the J gene end by 7 bases; junction bases not matched to a gene: 7. This chain's CDR3 is CASSMGLAGGPVGELFF. The CDR3 DNA is TGCGCCAGCAGCATGGGACTAGCGGGAGGGCCCGTCGGGGAGCTGTTTTTT.

This chain uses TRBV7-6 with TRBJ1-2, with D uncertain. Germline V gene data show CDR1 as SGHVS and CDR2 as FNYEAQ. Trimming removed 5 bases from V and 5 bases from J, with 15 bases in between. This CDR3 is built from 14 residues. The DNA for the CDR3 is TGTGCCAGCAGCCCACTCGGGAGCCCTTATGGCTACACCTTC. Translated, it gives CASSPLGSPYGYTF.